The clone carrying this T cell receptor beta chain has ten or more counts. The target antigen is unknown. The same CDR3 arises from other DNA sequences in this sample as well. Germline-derived CDR1 and CDR2 are KGHDR and SFDVKD. There are 12 residues in the CDR3. The ends were cut back, 7 bases at V and 4 bases at J, with 9 bases in the middle. In the authors' workflow: Variation in CDR3 across clinicopathological groups served as the basis for constructing a distant-metastasis classifier in papillary thyroid cancer. TCRdb reanalyzed the PCR reads with MiXCR. TCRdb's processing, not the authors', yielded these V and J calls. The data contain some 19,000 clones, less than 20% of them singletons. The source of the sample is a study of metastatic and nonmetastatic thyroid tumors. Study-level results: Significantly higher TCR beta diversity was reportedly seen in malignant thyroid tumors than benign nodules, in blood and tumor.

Every patient underwent thyroid surgery untreated. The material sequenced was blood. The TCR originated in a female donor with papillary thyroid cancer or a benign thyroid nodule (not recorded which). Some clones in this sample may be carry-over from other donors' samples. The V gene is TRBV24-1, the J gene TRBJ1-1; D is possibly TRBD1 (6 bases). CDR3 nucleotides: TGTGCCACCAGCGACAGGTCCACTGAAGCTTTCTTT. Its translation: CATSDRSTEAFF.